A selection of T cell receptor beta chains follows, all from one sample in a study of T cells in Graves' hyperthyroidism and ophthalmopathy. In TCRdb, the multiplex PCR reads were re-called with MiXCR into one record per CDR3 protein. The sample includes hundreds of thousands of distinct CDR3 sequences, roughly 15% of them seen just once. The sequenced sample consisted of blood. These receptor sequences come from a woman aged 45-65 years with Graves' ophthalmopathy. Each CDR3 is given with its conserved first and last residue. The D gene is left open where the match is weak. Expanded clones get a size class; other rows say once, few or many, or leave the size out.

j_call v_call clone_size d_call cdr3_nt cdr3_aa
TRBJ2-7 TRBV29-1 few NA TGCAGCGTTGGAGGAGTGGATGAGCAGTACTTC CSVGGVDEQYF
TRBJ2-3 TRBV5-4 many NA TGTGCCAGCAGCTTGGCCACGGGCTCACCTACGCAGTATTTT CASSLATGSPTQYF
TRBJ2-1 TRBV15 many NA TGTGCCACCAGCCTCACGGGGTACAATGAGCAGTTCTTC CATSLTGYNEQFF
TRBJ2-1 TRBV6-1 NA NA TGTGCCAGCAGATCCTTAGGGGGCTCCTACAATGAGCAGTTCTTC CASRSLGGSYNEQFF
TRBJ2-3 TRBV5-1 few NA TGCGCCAGCAGCTTGGAAGTGGCTAGCGGCACAGATACGCAGTATTTT CASSLEVASGTDTQYF
TRBJ2-5 TRBV20-1 many NA TGCAGTGCTAGGGAGGGGACGGAGACCCAGTACTTC CSAREGTETQYF
TRBJ2-5 TRBV28 few NA TGTGCCAGCAGTTCCTCGCAGGGCAGGGACCAAGAGACCCAGTACTTC CASSSSQGRDQETQYF
TRBJ2-7 TRBV10-3 many TRBD1 TGTGCCATCAGTGCTGCGGGACAGGGTGTCTACGAGCAGTACTTC CAISAAGQGVYEQYF
TRBJ2-7 TRBV30 many NA TGTGCCTGGAGCCCCGGGGCTACCTACGAGCAGTACTTC CAWSPGATYEQYF
TRBJ2-5 TRBV28 many TRBD1 TGTGCCAGCAGTTACGCCGGGACAGGGGGCTTGGGAGAGACCCAGTACTTC CASSYAGTGGLGETQYF
TRBJ2-1 TRBV6-1 NA NA TGTGCCAGCAGTCTGCGGTCCCTTGCACAGTTCTTC CASSLRSLAQFF
TRBJ1-5 TRBV28 many TRBD1 TGTGCCAGCAGTCTCCACAGGGGGAAGATGGACAATCAGCCCCAGCATTTT CASSLHRGKMDNQPQHF
TRBJ2-2 TRBV24-1 few NA TGTGCCACCAGTGCCATCGACAGATCGAGGAACACCGGGGAGCTGTTTTTT CATSAIDRSRNTGELFF
TRBJ2-5 TRBV20-1 many TRBD2 TGCAGTGCTCATGGGACTAGCGGGAGAGAGACCCAGTACTTC CSAHGTSGRETQYF
TRBJ2-3 TRBV29-1 few TRBD1 TGCAGCGTTGAACGAGTAGACACAGGGGATTTGACAGATACGCAGTATTTT CSVERVDTGDLTDTQYF
TRBJ2-2 TRBV10-3 few NA TGTGCCAGCAAAGGGGGGATCGGCGCCGGGGAGCTGTTTTTT CASKGGIGAGELFF
TRBJ2-4 TRBV20-1 many TRBD2 TGCAGTGCTAGAGGGGGAACGGGGACTAGACGTAACATTCAGTACTTC CSARGGTGTRRNIQYF